The rows below give T cell receptor beta chains drawn from one sample of a study of cytomegalovirus exposure and HLA in healthy donors. Profiled with immunoSEQ multiplex PCR; TCRdb holds only in-frame clones, not every one. The table records about 160,000 clones, approximately 80% of them present only once. Material: PBMCs. The receptor set was obtained from a man in his thirties or forties in good health and CMV-seropositive. The CDR3 runs from the conserved cysteine through the conserved F or W. A D gene is named only where the DNA matches it firmly. Clone size appears in some rows only: once, few, many, or a class for an expanded clone.

d_call | clone_size | j_call | v_call | cdr3_nt | cdr3_aa
NA | NA | TRBJ2-1 | TRBV2 | TGTGCCAGCATTAGGGAGAGGGTCGACAATGAGCAGTTCTTC | CASIRERVDNEQFF
NA | NA | TRBJ2-7 | TRBV19 | TGTGCCAGTAGTATCGCCAGCTCCTACGAGCAGTACTTC | CASSIASSYEQYF
NA | NA | TRBJ1-4 | TRBV5-6 | TGTGCCAGCAGCTTGGCTGGAGGGCATCAAGAAAAACTGTTTTTT | CASSLAGGHQEKLFF
TRBD1 | NA | TRBJ2-3 | TRBV4-3 | TGCGCCAGCAGCCAACGCGGACAGGTTGGGGATACGCAGTATTTT | CASSQRGQVGDTQYF
NA | NA | TRBJ2-7 | TRBV5-6 | TGTGCCAGCAGCCTCGGACGGGGGGAGCAGTACTTC | CASSLGRGEQYF
NA | few | TRBJ2-7 | TRBV28 | TGTGCCAGCAGTTTGGTCGGGGACAACTACGAGCAGTACTTC | CASSLVGDNYEQYF
TRBD1 | NA | TRBJ2-7 | TRBV5-1 | TGCGCCAGCAGCTTCGGACAGGGGGCCTCCTACGAGCAGTACTTC | CASSFGQGASYEQYF
NA | NA | TRBJ2-3 | TRBV28 | TGTGCCATTCAGGACTTAACAGATACGCAGTATTTT | CAIQDLTDTQYF
TRBD2 | NA | TRBJ2-5 | TRBV6-1 | TGTGCCAGCAGTCAGCGGACTAGCCCCCCATACTTC | CASSQRTSPPYF
NA | NA | TRBJ2-1 | TRBV7-6 | TGTGCCAGCAGCTTAGGTCCCTGGGCAGAAGAAAAGGAGCAGTTCTTC | CASSLGPWAEEKEQFF
TRBD2 | few | TRBJ2-6 | TRBV19 | TGTGCCAGTAGCGCGGGAGCAGGGTATCGCGACTCTGGGGCCAACGTCCTGACTTTC | CASSAGAGYRDSGANVLTF
NA | NA | TRBJ2-5 | TRBV5-3 | TGTGCCAGAAGCTTTCAGGGAAGCGAGACCCAGTACTTC | CARSFQGSETQYF